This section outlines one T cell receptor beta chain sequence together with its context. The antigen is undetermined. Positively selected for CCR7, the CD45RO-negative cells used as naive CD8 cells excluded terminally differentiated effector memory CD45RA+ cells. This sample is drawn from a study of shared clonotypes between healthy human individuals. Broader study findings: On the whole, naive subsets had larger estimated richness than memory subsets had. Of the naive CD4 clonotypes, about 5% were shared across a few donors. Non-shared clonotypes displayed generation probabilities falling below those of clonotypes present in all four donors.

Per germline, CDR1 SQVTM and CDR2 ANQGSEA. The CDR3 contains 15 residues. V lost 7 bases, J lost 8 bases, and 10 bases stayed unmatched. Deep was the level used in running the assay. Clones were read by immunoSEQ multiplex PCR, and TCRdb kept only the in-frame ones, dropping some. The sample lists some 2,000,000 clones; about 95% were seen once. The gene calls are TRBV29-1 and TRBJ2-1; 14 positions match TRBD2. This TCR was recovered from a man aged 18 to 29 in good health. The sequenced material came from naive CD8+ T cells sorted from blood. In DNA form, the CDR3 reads TGCAGCGGAATACCTGGGACTAGCGGGGGATATGAGCAGTTCTTC. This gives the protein CSGIPGTSGGYEQFF.